Sequencing of this T cell receptor (beta chain) was carried out in a study of human T cells and chemical hapten exposure. For the study at large: Patients, predominantly female, presented with alopecia areata, totalis or universalis. Study-level findings and limits: No shift was seen in TCRs above 1 in 1000 frequency with DPC sensitization. Compared with pre-sensitization or healthy control sets, expanded TCRs clustered more.

A single record per CDR3 protein comes from TCRdb applying MiXCR to the RACE reads. This table has 35,000 to 45,000 distinct CDR3 sequences, around 9.3% appearing once. The CDR3 sequence is 12 residues long. Germline CDR1 KGHSH, CDR2 LQKENI. Trimming took off 3 bases at V and 8 bases at J, with 8 bases between the two ends. This clonotype has a count of ten or more. Its antigen remains unknown. The time point here: patch test 2, 6 weeks after DPC sensitization. The treatment is: therapeutic diphenylcyclopropenone sensitization with weekly scalp DPC. The receptor was derived from a woman in her thirties or forties with alopecia areata. Some clones in this sample may be carry-over from other donors' samples. The chain has TRBV18 and TRBJ1-3, with no clear D. Here the sequenced sample was whole blood, taken in connection with sensitization to the hapten diphenylcyclopropenone (DPC). This chain's CDR3 is CASSPTGDTIYF. The CDR3 DNA reads as TGTGCCAGCTCACCGACCGGGGACACCATATATTTT.